This TCR beta chain was sequenced for a study of T cells in localized non-small cell lung cancer. The study, taken as a whole, reports: Maximal T cell clonality occurred in uninvolved adjacent lung, with tumor ranking below it. Heterogeneity stays possible, as sequencing covered only one tumor region.

TCRdb keeps only in-frame clones here, not all; method: immunoSEQ multiplex PCR. The table has more than 10,000 clones, roughly 84% seen once. Germline-derived CDR1 and CDR2 are SGHNT and YYREEE (reference sequence). The CDR3 length is 15 residues. Trimming removed 4 bases at V and 5 bases at J, with 18 bases between. For this clone: The antigen is not known. This sequence is one base from a far larger clone and is likely a read error. Within the sample, other DNA sequences also encode this same CDR3.

Sample: peripheral blood, taken before any cancer treatment. The clonotype originates from a male donor older than 55 with stage III lung adenocarcinoma. The V call is TRBV5-4, the J call TRBJ2-5, with D perhaps TRBD1 (6 bases). CDR3: CASSPEGQPRETQYF. As DNA, the CDR3 is TGTGCCAGCAGCCCTGAAGGACAGCCGAGGGAGACCCAGTACTTC.